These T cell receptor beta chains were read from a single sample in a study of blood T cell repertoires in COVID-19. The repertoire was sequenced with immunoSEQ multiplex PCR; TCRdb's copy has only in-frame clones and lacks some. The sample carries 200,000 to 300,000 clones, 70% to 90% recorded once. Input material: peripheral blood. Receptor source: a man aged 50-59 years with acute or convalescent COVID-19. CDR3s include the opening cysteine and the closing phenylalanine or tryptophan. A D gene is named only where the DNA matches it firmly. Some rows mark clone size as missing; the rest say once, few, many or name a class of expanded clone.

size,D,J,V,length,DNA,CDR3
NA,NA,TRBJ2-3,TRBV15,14,TGTGCCACCAGAGGTCCTAGAGGGACAGATACGCAGTATTTT,CATRGPRGTDTQYF
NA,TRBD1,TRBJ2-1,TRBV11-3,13,TGTGCCAGCAGCAGGGACAGGGACAATGAGCAGTTCTTC,CASSRDRDNEQFF
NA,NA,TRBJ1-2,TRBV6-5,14,TGTGCCAGCAGTTACCTCGAGGCAAACTATGGCTACACCTTC,CASSYLEANYGYTF
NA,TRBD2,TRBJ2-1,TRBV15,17,TGTGCCACCAGCAGAGAAGAAGCGGGGGGAACCTACAATGAGCAGTTCTTC,CATSREEAGGTYNEQFF
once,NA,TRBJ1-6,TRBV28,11,TGTGCCAGCACCGATAATTCACCCCTCCACTTT,CASTDNSPLHF
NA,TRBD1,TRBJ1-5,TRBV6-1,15,TGTGCCAGCAGTGAAGGACAGGGGGGAAATCAGCCCCAGCATTTT,CASSEGQGGNQPQHF
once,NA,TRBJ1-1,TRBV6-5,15,TGTGCCAGCAGTTACTTCGGCAGGGCGAGCACTGAAGCTTTCTTT,CASSYFGRASTEAFF
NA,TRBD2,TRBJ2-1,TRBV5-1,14,TGCGCCAGCAATCGAGCGGGAGAAAGTCGTGAGCAGTTCTTC,CASNRAGESREQFF
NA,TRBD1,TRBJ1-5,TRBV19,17,TGTGCCAGTAGCACCCGGACAGGGGTTTTTAGCAATCAGCCCCAGCATTTT,CASSTRTGVFSNQPQHF
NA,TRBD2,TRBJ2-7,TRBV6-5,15,TGTGCCAGCAGACCTATACTAGCGGGCTCCTACGAGCAGTACTTC,CASRPILAGSYEQYF